Following are 16 T cell receptor beta chains from one sample sequenced in a study of metastatic and nonmetastatic thyroid tumors. All patients were treatment-naive before thyroid surgery. MiXCR reprocessed the PCR reads for TCRdb. The table shows 15,000 to 20,000 clones, with less than 40% occurring only once. Sequencing was carried out using tumor tissue. The origin of the receptors is a male donor with papillary thyroid cancer or a benign thyroid nodule (not recorded which). Some clones in this sample may be carry-over from other donors' samples.

As to this clone: A read error may explain this, as a much larger clone is one base away. The chain couples TRBV6-2 or TRBV6-3 to TRBJ2-5; TRBD2 might be the D (6 bases). Germline lookup yields CDR1 MNHEY and CDR2 SVGEGT. CDR3 length: 15 amino acids. CDR3 DNA sequence: TGTGCCAGCAGTTATGCGGGGTGGATCCAAGAGACCCAGTACTTT. Translated: CASSYAGWIQETQYF.

This clone was counted ten times or more. The chain combines TRBV2 with TRBJ2-3, with 12 bases aligning to TRBD1. The CDR3 spans 16 residues. Germline V CDR1 and CDR2: SNHLY, FYNNEI. The J segment lost 5 bases and the V segment lost 4 bases, leaving 7 bases of the junction unmatched. The CDR3 region is CASSVSRDRGQDTQYF. The CDR3 DNA follows: TGTGCCAGCAGTGTAAGCCGGGACAGGGGGCAAGATACGCAGTATTTT.

This clone showed up many times. The J gene is TRBJ1-1, the V gene TRBV20-1; D is undetermined. The CDR3 runs to 13 residues. The V and J ends lost 3 bases and 3 bases respectively, with 11 bases between them. Per the germline V gene, CDR1 is DFQATT and CDR2 is SNEGSKA (reference sequence). The CDR3 DNA is TGCAGTGCTAGGGAGGTCCGAGACACTGAAGCTTTCTTT. Protein product: CSAREVRDTEAFF.

By its share, this clone is medium-sized. The chain couples TRBV2 to TRBJ2-1; D ambiguous. V was shortened by 5 bases and J by 4 bases, with 12 bases between the two germline ends. The V gene's germline CDR1 is SNHLY and CDR2 FYNNEI. CDR3 length equals 14 residues. The DNA for the CDR3 is TGTGCCAGCAGTTTACAGTCTGTTTACAATGAGCAGTTCTTC. It yields the protein CASSLQSVYNEQFF.

This clone was picked up many times. The rearrangement joins TRBV11-2 to TRBJ2-3; 7 bases fit TRBD2. J gave up 4 bases and V 4 bases, and 11 bases lay outside the gene matches. Germline CDR1 is SGHAT and CDR2 is FQNNGV. The length of the CDR3 is 16 residues. As DNA, the CDR3 is TGTGCCAGCAGCTCTGGGGGGTGGCGGGAGTCAGATACGCAGTATTTT. Translation: CASSSGGWRESDTQYF.

By sample fraction, this clone is medium-sized. The rearrangement joins TRBV20-1 to TRBJ2-7; 14 bases match TRBD2. The V segment lost 4 bases and the J segment 4 bases; nucleotides outside the gene matches: 6. Per germline, CDR1 DFQATT and CDR2 SNEGSKA (reference sequence). The CDR3 covers 15 residues. The CDR3 spells CSATPGLAGEYEQYF. The CDR3 coding sequence is TGCAGTGCTACCCCGGGACTAGCGGGAGAGTACGAGCAGTACTTC.

To note about this clone: The junction departs from the called germline gene at one end, perhaps through a read error. The rearrangement uses TRBV4-2 and TRBJ1-2, with 7 positions matching TRBD1. The CDR3 runs to 15 residues. CDR1 and CDR2 (germline): LGHNA, YNFKEQ. The CDR3 sequence: CASSEDRQGVYGSTF. CDR3 nucleotides: TGTGCCAGCAGCGAAGATCGCCAGGGGGTCTATGGCTCCACCTTC.

This chain links TRBV5-1 with TRBJ1-2, with D possibly being TRBD1 (5 bases). The CDR3 spans 14 residues. Germline V gene sequence: CDR1 SGHRS, CDR2 YFSETQ. V lost 0 bases and J 4 bases, leaving 10 bases between the germline ends. As DNA, the CDR3 is TGCGCCAGCAGCTTGGGGGGCAGGTCCTATGGCTACACCTTC. Its protein is CASSLGGRSYGYTF.

As for this clone: It may be a read error: a sequence one base away is much more abundant. V is TRBV6-1 and J is TRBJ2-7; TRBD1 is a possible D gene (6 bases). Germline V gene sequence: CDR1 MNHNS, CDR2 SASEGT. The length of the CDR3 is 15 residues. The CDR3 DNA is TGCGCCAGCAGCTCCTTCCAGGGGATGTCCTACGAGCAGTACTTC. It translates to CASSSFQGMSYEQYF.

Concerning this clone itself: One end of the junction fails to match germline, which may point to a read error. In DNA, the CDR3 is TGTGCCAACAGGGAGGGATCCGGACAGCACCAGCATTTT. Encoded protein: CANREGSGQHQHF. V and J are TRBV24-1 and TRBJ1-5; a possible D gene is TRBD1 (6 bases). Looked up from germline, CDR1 is KGHDR and CDR2 is SFDVKD. The CDR3 is made up of 13 amino acids.

This clone was observed many times. The chain is built from TRBV3-1 and TRBJ2-1; 9 nucleotides agree with TRBD1. Germline V gene data show CDR1 as LGHDT and CDR2 as YNNKEL (reference sequence). The ends lost 4 bases at V and 2 bases at J; junction bases unmatched: 3. This CDR3 has 15 residues. The CDR3 bases are TGTGCCAGCAGCCCTACAGGGGGCGCCTACAATGAGCAGTTCTTC. Protein sequence: CASSPTGGAYNEQFF.

This clone counts as medium-sized. The CDR3 region is CSAREGDSSINEQFF. The CDR3, as DNA: TGCAGTGCTAGAGAAGGGGACTCCTCGATCAATGAGCAGTTCTTC. The V and J genes are TRBV20-1 and TRBJ2-1; D might be TRBD2 (6 bases). Germline CDR1 and CDR2: DFQATT and SNEGSKA (reference sequence). Deletions cut 0 bases from V and 6 bases from J, with 15 bases between. The CDR3 is 15 amino acids.

The J gene is TRBJ2-1, the V gene TRBV27; the match to TRBD2 covers 9 bases. This CDR3 is built from 15 residues. V shed 5 bases, J shed 11 bases, and the junction held 13 bases outside the gene matches. Germline V gene data show CDR1 as MNHEY and CDR2 as SMNVEV (reference sequence). CDR3 nucleotides: TGTGCCAGCAGTAGGGTGTGCGGGAGGGCCGCTAAGCAGTTCTTC. Encoded protein: CASSRVCGRAAKQFF.

The chain links TRBV6-2 or TRBV6-3 to TRBJ2-1, with 7 bases aligning to TRBD2. V was clipped by 7 bases and J by 7 bases; unmatched bases: 10. CDR3 length: 14 residues. CDR1 is MNHEY and CDR2 is SVGEGT in the germline V gene. DNA for the CDR3: TGTGCCAGCAACACGGGAGGAGAGTCGAATGAGCAGTTCTTC. It yields the protein CASNTGGESNEQFF.

This clone was counted many times. The chain has TRBV18 and TRBJ1-1; D gene uncertain. CDR1 is KGHSH, CDR2 LQKENI, per germline. The CDR3 has 13 amino acids. The ends were cut back, 3 bases at V and 5 bases at J, with 10 bases in the middle. CDR3 protein: CASSPEGLTEAFF. The CDR3 coding sequence is TGTGCCAGCTCACCTGAGGGCTTGACTGAAGCTTTCTTT.

To note about this clone: The germline gene is not matched at one end of the junction; a read error may be the cause. The chain couples TRBV20-1 to TRBJ1-5; 7 bases match TRBD1. CDR3 length equals 13 residues. Per the germline V gene, CDR1 is DFQATT and CDR2 is SNEGSKA (reference sequence). DNA of the CDR3: TGCAGTGCCGACAGGGTTATCAATCAGCCTCAGCATTTT. Encoded protein: CSADRVINQPQHF.